This entry is about one T cell receptor (beta chain). This entry is derived from a study of blood T cell repertoires in COVID-19. The overall study: The samples span acute and convalescent COVID-19 from the United States, Italy and Spain. PBMCs, B-cell-depleted T cells, or T cells provided the cDNA or gDNA that made up the material.

The CDR3 is 13 amino acids. Germline V gene data show CDR1 as GTSNPN and CDR2 as SVGIG (reference sequence). V was clipped by 2 bases and J by 3 bases, with 8 bases between them. Only in-frame clones appear in the TCRdb table, and some are missing; sequencing was by immunoSEQ multiplex PCR. The sample holds more than 150,000 clones, 70% to 85% seen once. This chain links TRBV30 with TRBJ1-3; D not resolved. The material sequenced was peripheral blood. The TCR was taken from an elderly woman with acute or convalescent COVID-19. CDR3: CAWSSQRGNTIYF. The CDR3 DNA is TGTGCCTGGAGTAGCCAGCGTGGAAACACCATATATTTT.